The source of this T cell receptor beta chain is a study of T-cell memory formation after mild COVID-19. The V gene's germline CDR1 is MNHEY and CDR2 SVGEGT. This CDR3 is built from 15 residues. The V gene end was trimmed by 1 base and the J gene end by 6 bases; junction bases not matched to a gene: 7. 5'RACE primed at constant segments yielded TCR alpha and TCR beta cDNA libraries bearing sample barcodes and UMIs. Each CDR3 protein gets one entry after TCRdb re-called the 5' RACE reads with MiXCR. The sample contains under 400,000 distinct CDR3 sequences, around 27% of which appear only once. This chain links TRBV6-2 or TRBV6-3 with TRBJ2-7, with 9 bases that match TRBD1. The origin of this receptor is an adult woman who had mild COVID-19 (a few samples of this study predate the infection). Cell type and time point are not known. The material sequenced was PBMCs or a T cell subset sorted from them (not recorded which). The CDR3 region has the DNA TGTGCCAGCAGTTACTTCTCGGGACAGGGACGCGAGCAGTACTTC. This translates into CASSYFSGQGREQYF.